This T cell receptor (beta chain) is drawn from a study of cytomegalovirus exposure and HLA in healthy donors. Amplification used 60 Vbeta primers and 13 Jbeta primers. Using immunoSEQ multiplex PCR, the repertoire was profiled, and TCRdb retains in-frame clones only, with some absent. The sample shows around 170,000 clones, roughly 80% of them seen only once. With V trimmed by 7 bases and J by 2 bases, 6 bases remained unmatched. The CDR3 is 14 amino acids. Looked up from germline, CDR1 is MNHNS and CDR2 is SASEGT. The TCR was taken from a male donor in good health and CMV-seronegative. This chain joins TRBV6-1 and TRBJ2-7; the match to TRBD1 covers 9 bases. The sequenced sample was PBMCs. In nucleotides, the CDR3 is TGTGCCAGCACTCGGACAGGGGCTCCCTACGAGCAGTACTTC. Its translation: CASTRTGAPYEQYF.